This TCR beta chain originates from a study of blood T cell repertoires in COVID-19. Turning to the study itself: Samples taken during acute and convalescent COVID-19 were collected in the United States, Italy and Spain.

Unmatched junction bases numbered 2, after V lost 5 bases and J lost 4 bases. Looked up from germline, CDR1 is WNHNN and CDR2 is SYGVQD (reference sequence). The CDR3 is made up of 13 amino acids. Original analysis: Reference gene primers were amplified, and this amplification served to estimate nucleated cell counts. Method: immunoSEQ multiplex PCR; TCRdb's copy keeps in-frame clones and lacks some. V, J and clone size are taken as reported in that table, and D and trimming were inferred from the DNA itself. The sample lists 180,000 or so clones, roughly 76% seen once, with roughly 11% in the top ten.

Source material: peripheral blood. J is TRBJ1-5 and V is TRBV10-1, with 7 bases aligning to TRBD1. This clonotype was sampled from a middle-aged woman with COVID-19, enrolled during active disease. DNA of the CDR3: TGCGCCAGCAGTCCACAGGGGAATCAGCCCCAGCATTTT. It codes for CASSPQGNQPQHF.